This T cell receptor beta chain was observed in a study of blood T cell repertoires in COVID-19. Overall study: From the United States, Italy and Spain came samples of acute and convalescent COVID-19. In each case, the material was cDNA or gDNA derived from T cells, B-cell-depleted T cells, or PBMCs.

Germline lookup yields CDR1 SGHAT and CDR2 FQDESV (reference sequence). This CDR3 has 16 residues. J was trimmed by 3 bases and V by 6 bases; bases with no gene match: 12. The authors' processing: Reference gene primer amplification gave nucleated cell count estimates. This table comes from immunoSEQ multiplex PCR, and its TCRdb copy is limited to in-frame clones, with some not included. V, J and clone size derive from that table, while D and trimming were established from the DNA sequence. Altogether a few hundred thousand clones are present, approximately 87% being singletons, with the ten largest covering 2% to 2.5%.

This sequence joins TRBV11-1 and TRBJ1-1; 8 nucleotides agree with TRBD1. This TCR derives from a woman aged 45-65 years with acute or convalescent COVID-19. Sequenced: peripheral blood. CDR3 loop: CASSTKSTGGDTEAFF. The CDR3 nucleotides are TGTGCCAGCAGTACGAAATCCACAGGGGGGGACACTGAAGCTTTCTTT.